This TCR beta chain is from a study of T-cell memory formation after mild COVID-19. Study in general: Clusters were largely donor specific.

Study-level findings and limits: Cross-reactive memory apparently joined, as some responding clones appeared in pre-infection memory. Contracting CD4+ clones were located mainly in CM and EM, and CD8+ clones in EMRA. A second wave expanding day 15 to 37 was CD4+-biased; contracting clones were balanced.

MiXCR was run by TCRdb on the 5' RACE reads, yielding one entry per CDR3 protein. Among 350,000 to 500,000 distinct CDR3 sequences listed, 20% were seen once. Trimming pared 3 bases from V and 3 bases from J, leaving 22 bases between. This CDR3 has 17 amino acids. Per germline, CDR1 SGHRS and CDR2 YFSETQ. This clonotype was counted between two and nine times. Its antigen remains unknown. Specimen: PBMCs or a T cell subset sorted from them (not recorded which). The chain couples TRBV5-1 to TRBJ2-7; D is perhaps TRBD1 (6 bases). The receptor comes from an adult woman who had mild COVID-19 (a few samples of this study predate the infection). Cell type and time point are not known. The CDR3 spells CASSYSQGQRGYYEQYF. Written as DNA, the CDR3 is TGCGCCAGCAGCTACTCACAGGGCCAAAGAGGCTACTACGAGCAGTACTTC.